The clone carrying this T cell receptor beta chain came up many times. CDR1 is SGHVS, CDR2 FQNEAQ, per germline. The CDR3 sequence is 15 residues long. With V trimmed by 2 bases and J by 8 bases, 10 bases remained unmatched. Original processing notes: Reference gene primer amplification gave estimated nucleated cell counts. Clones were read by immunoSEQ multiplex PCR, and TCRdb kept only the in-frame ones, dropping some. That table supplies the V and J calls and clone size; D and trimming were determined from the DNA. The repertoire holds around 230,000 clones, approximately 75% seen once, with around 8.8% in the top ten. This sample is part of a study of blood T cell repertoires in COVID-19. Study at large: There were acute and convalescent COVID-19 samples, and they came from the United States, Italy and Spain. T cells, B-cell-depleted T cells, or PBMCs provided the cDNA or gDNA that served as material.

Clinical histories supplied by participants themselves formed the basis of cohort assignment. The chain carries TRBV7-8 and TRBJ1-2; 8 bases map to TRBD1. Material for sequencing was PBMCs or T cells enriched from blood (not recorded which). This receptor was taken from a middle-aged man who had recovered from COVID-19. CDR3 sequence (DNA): TGTGCCAGCAGCTTAACCCCAGGGGGCGCAGGCGGCTACACCTTC. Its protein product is CASSLTPGGAGGYTF.